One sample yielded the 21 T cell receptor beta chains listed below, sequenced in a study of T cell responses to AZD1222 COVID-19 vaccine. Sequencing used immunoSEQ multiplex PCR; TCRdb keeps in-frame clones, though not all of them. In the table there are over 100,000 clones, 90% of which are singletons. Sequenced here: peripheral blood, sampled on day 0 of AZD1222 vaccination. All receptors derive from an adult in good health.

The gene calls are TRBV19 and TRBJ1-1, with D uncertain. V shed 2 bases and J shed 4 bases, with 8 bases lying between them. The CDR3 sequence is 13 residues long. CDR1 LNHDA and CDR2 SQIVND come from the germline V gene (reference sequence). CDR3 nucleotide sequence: TGTGCCAGTAGTATACCGCCTGGCACTGAAGCTTTCTTT. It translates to CASSIPPGTEAFF.

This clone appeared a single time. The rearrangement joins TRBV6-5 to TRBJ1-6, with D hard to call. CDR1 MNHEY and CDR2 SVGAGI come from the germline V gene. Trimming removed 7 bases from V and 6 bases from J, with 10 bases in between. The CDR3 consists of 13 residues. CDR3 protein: CASTQQTNSPLHF. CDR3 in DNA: TGTGCCAGCACCCAACAGACTAATTCACCCCTCCACTTT.

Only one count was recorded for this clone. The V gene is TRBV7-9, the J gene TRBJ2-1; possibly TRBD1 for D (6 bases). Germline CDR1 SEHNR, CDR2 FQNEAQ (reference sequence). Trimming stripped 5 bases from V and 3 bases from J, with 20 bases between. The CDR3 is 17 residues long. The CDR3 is CASSPPRRQGIYNEQFF. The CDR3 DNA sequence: TGTGCCAGCAGCCCGCCCCGTCGGCAGGGGATCTACAATGAGCAGTTCTTC.

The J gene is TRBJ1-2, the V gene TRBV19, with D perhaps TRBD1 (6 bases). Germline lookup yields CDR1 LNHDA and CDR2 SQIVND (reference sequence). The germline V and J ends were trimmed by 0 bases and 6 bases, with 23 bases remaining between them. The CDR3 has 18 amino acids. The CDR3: CASSIDGPRDISRNGYTF. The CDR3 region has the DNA TGTGCCAGTAGTATAGATGGACCCCGGGACATCTCAAGGAATGGCTACACCTTC.

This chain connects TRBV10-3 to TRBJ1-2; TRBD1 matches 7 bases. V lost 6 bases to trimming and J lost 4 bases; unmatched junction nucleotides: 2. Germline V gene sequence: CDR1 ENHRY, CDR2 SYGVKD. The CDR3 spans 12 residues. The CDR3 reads CAIRTGIYGYTF. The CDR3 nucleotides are TGTGCCATCAGGACAGGGATCTATGGCTACACCTTC.

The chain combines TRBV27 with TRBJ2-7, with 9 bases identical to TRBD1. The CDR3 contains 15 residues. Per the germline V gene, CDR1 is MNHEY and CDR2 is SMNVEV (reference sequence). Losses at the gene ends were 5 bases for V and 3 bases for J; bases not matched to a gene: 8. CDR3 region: CASSVAGTGIYEQYF. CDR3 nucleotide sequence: TGTGCCAGCAGTGTGGCCGGGACAGGGATCTACGAGCAGTACTTC.

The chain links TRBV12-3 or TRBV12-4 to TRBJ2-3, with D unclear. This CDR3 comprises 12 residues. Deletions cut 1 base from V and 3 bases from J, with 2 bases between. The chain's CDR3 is CASSLGTDTQYF. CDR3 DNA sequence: TGTGCCAGCAGTTTAGGTACAGATACGCAGTATTTT.

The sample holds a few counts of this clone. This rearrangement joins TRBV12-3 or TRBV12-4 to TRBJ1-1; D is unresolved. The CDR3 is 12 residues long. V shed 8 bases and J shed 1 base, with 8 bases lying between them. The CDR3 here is CASVWGNTEAFF. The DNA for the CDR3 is TGTGCCAGCGTTTGGGGGAACACTGAAGCTTTCTTT.

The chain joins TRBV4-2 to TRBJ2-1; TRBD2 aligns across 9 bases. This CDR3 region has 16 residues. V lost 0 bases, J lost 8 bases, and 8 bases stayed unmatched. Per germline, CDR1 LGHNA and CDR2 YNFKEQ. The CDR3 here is CASSQDLGGGADEQFF. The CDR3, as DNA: TGTGCCAGCAGCCAAGATCTTGGCGGGGGGGCAGATGAGCAGTTCTTC.

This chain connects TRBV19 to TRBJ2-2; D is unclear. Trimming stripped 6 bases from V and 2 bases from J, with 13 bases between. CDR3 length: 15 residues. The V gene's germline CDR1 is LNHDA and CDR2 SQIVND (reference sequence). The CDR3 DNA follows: TGTGCCAGTAGATTATTTGGCGGTAACACCGGGGAGCTGTTTTTT. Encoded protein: CASRLFGGNTGELFF.

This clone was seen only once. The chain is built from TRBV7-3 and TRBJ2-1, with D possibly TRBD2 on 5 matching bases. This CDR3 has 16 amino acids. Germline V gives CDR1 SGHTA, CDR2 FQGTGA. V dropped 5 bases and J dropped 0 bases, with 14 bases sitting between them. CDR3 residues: CASSRPGSSSYNEQFF. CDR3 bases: TGTGCCAGCAGCCGGCCGGGGAGCAGCTCCTACAATGAGCAGTTCTTC.

The CDR3, as DNA: TGTGCCTGGAATGAGGGGGCTGGAAACACCATATATTTT. Amino acids: CAWNEGAGNTIYF. The chain joins TRBV30 to TRBJ1-3, with a possible D match to TRBD1 (6 bases). Trimming pared 4 bases from V and 2 bases from J, leaving 9 bases between. CDR1 and CDR2 from the germline V gene are GTSNPN and SVGIG (reference sequence). The CDR3 has 13 amino acids. Using reference TRBV30 and TRBJ1-3 for the parts outside the CDR3, the full variable domain is SQTIHQWPATLVQPVGSPLSLECTVEGTSNPNLYWYRQAAGRGLQLLFYSVGIGQISSEVPQNLSASRPQDRQFILSSKKLLLSDSGFYLCAWNEGAGNTIYFGEGSWLTVV.

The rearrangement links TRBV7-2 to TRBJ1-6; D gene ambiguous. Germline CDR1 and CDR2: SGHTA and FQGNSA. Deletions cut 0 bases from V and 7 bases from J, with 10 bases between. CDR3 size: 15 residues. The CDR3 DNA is TGTGCCAGCAGCTTAGCGCCTGGGGTAAATTCACCCCTCCACTTT. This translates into CASSLAPGVNSPLHF.

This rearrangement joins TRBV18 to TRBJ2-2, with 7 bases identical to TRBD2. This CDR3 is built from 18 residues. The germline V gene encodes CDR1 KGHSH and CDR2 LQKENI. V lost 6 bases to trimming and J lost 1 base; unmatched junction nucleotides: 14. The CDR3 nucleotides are TGTGCCAGCTCTCTAATAGCGGGCCTCCCCTTGAACACCGGGGAGCTGTTTTTT. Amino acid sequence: CASSLIAGLPLNTGELFF.

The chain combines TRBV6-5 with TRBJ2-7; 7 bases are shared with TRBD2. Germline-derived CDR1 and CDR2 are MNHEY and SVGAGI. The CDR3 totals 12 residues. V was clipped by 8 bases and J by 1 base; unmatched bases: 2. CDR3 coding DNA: TGTGCCAGCGGGGGACTATCCTACGAGCAGTACTTC. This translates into CASGGLSYEQYF.

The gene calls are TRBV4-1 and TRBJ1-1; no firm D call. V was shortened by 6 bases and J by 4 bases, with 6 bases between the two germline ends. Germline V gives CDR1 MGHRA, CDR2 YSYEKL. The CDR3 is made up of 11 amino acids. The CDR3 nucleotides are TGCGCCAGCAGGGCGAGCACTGAAGCTTTCTTT. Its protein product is CASRASTEAFF.

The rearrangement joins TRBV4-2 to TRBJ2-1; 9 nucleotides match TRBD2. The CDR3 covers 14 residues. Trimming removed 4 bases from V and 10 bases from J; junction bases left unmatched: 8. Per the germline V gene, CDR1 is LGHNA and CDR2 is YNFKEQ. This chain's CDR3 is CASSPPGTSKEQFF. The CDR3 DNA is TGTGCCAGCAGCCCTCCCGGGACTAGCAAGGAGCAGTTCTTC.

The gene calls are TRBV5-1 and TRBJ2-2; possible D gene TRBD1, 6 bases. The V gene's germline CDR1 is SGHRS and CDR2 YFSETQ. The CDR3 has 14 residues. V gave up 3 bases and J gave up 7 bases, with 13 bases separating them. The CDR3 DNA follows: TGCGCCAGCAGCTCGGATACAGGGAACGGGGAGCTGTTTTTT. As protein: CASSSDTGNGELFF. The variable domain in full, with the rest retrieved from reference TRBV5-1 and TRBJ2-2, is KAGVTQTPRYLIKTRGQQVTLSCSPISGHRSVSWYQQTPGQGLQFLFEYFSETQRNKGNFPGRFSGRQFSNSRSEMNVSTLELGDSALYLCASSSDTGNGELFFGEGSRLTVL.

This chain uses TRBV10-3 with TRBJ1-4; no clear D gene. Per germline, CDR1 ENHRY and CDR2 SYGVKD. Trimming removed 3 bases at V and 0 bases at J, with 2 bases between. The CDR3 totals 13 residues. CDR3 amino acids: CAISETTNEKLFF. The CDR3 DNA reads TGTGCCATCAGTGAAACAACTAATGAAAAACTGTTTTTT.

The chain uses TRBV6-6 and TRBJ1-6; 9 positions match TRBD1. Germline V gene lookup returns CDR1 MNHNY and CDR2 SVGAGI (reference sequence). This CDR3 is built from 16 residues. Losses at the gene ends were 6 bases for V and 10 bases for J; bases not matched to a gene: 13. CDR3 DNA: TGTGCCAGCAGGCCGGGACAGGGAAAGATTCGGTCACCCCTCCACTTT. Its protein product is CASRPGQGKIRSPLHF.

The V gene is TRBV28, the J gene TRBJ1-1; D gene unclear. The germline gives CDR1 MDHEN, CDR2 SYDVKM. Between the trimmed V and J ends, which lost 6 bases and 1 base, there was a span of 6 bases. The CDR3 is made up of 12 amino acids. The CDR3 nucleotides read TGTGCCAGCAGGTCGCCGAACACTGAAGCTTTCTTT. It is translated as CASRSPNTEAFF.